The sequence of this TCR beta chain was determined in a study of molecular identifiers for immune sequencing clone quantification. Study summary: In replicates, RNA taken from about 20,000 or 100,000 naive CD8 cells was divided five ways, and four portions underwent sequencing. General study results and limits: Clones that had above 20 RNA copies took up over 97% of effector molecules but under 1% in naive cells.

Germline loops: CDR1 MNHNS, CDR2 SASEGT. V lost 5 bases, J lost 4 bases, and 9 bases lay in between. The CDR3 has 13 residues. Previously described methods and listed TCR primers produced bulk TCR libraries. TCRdb reprocessed the PCR reads via MiXCR and lists one record per CDR3 protein. The table lists around 320,000 distinct CDR3 sequences, 24% of them singletons, with 0.74% in the top ten. This clonotype was seen repeatedly, ten times or more. Its antigen is currently unknown. A CD8+CD4-CCR7+CD45RA+ phenotype served as the sorting definition for naive CD8 T cells. The chain carries TRBV6-1 and TRBJ2-1; a weak D match, TRBD1 (5 bases). This TCR derives from a human donor in good health. Some libraries in this study had Jurkat cell RNA spiked in. Sequenced input: naive CD8+ T cells from blood, with Jurkat cell RNA spiked in. Subset denoted: FACS-sorted CD8+CD4-CCR7+CD45RA+ naive T cells. The CDR3 DNA reads TGTGCCAGCAGTTTGGGGCCTTACAATGAGCAGTTCTTC. This encodes CASSLGPYNEQFF.